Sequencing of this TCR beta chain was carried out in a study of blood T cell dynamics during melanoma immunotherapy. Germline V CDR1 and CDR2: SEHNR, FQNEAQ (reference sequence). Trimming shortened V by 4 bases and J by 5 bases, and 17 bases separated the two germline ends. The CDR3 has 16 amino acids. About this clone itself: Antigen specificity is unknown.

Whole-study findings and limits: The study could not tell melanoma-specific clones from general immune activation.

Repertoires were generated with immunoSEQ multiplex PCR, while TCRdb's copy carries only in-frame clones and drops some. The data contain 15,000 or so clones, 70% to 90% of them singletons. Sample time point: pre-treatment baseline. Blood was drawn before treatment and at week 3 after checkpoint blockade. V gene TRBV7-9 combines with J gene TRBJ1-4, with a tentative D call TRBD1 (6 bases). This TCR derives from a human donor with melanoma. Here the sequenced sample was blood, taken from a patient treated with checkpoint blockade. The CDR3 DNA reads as TGTGCCAGCAGCTCCGGGACACTTGTAGAGAATGAAAAACTGTTTTTT. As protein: CASSSGTLVENEKLFF.